This T cell receptor beta chain is from a study of shared clonotypes between healthy human individuals. The overall study: A donor's plate count was three for CD4 naive and three for CD4 memory; CD8 naive had two and CD8 memory one.

Whole-study findings and limits: Sampling included only blood; tissue repertoires likely differ.

V dropped 7 bases and J dropped 2 bases, with 9 bases sitting between them. CDR1 SQVTM and CDR2 ANQGSEA come from the germline V gene. The CDR3 runs to 11 residues. Comment on this clone: Its antigen is not identified.

Assay: immunoSEQ multiplex PCR; the TCRdb copy retains only in-frame clones and omits some. The repertoire has over a million clones, approximately 98.5% of them found once; the top ten carry approximately 0.38%. This TCR was recovered from a man aged 30-40 years in good health. The rearrangement links TRBV29-1 to TRBJ2-7; tentative D call: TRBD2 (5 bases). Sequenced: naive CD4+ T cells sorted from blood. Subset of the sample: CD45RA+ positively selected. The CDR3 bases are TGCAGCGGGGGAGATACCTACGAGCAGTACTTC. This translates into CSGGDTYEQYF.